Below, 2 T cell receptor beta chains from the same sample are listed, as sequenced in a study of blood T cell repertoires in COVID-19. Clones were read by immunoSEQ multiplex PCR, and TCRdb kept only the in-frame ones, dropping some. The sample lists roughly 180,000 clones; approximately 81% were seen once. The specimen sequenced was PBMCs or T cells enriched from blood (not recorded which). The receptors originated from a woman aged 40-49 years with acute COVID-19.

The chain carries TRBV2 and TRBJ1-5, with D possibly TRBD1 on 5 matching bases. The CDR3 covers 14 residues. Trimming shortened V by 8 bases and J by 1 base, and 12 bases separated the two germline ends. Germline lookup yields CDR1 SNHLY and CDR2 FYNNEI. DNA for the CDR3: TGTGCCAGCGGACTGGGACTCAGCAATCAGCCCCAGCATTTT. Protein sequence: CASGLGLSNQPQHF.

V gene TRBV7-9 combines with J gene TRBJ2-7; TRBD2 is a possible D gene (5 bases). CDR1 SEHNR and CDR2 FQNEAQ come from the germline V gene (reference sequence). CDR3 length: 11 amino acids. The ends were cut back, 2 bases at V and 10 bases at J, with 9 bases in the middle. CDR3 coding DNA: TGTGCCAGCAGCTTAAGTGGGAGCCAGTACTTC. Amino acids: CASSLSGSQYF.